The clone carrying this T cell receptor (beta chain) was recorded a few times. What it binds is unknown. The data are from a study of beta chain features in type 1 diabetes. Across the whole study: All of the samples together had approximately 100,000,000 sorted cells examined. Study findings and constraints: Healthy donors had naive, central memory and Treg TCRB repertoires that appeared less similar than those seen among patients. With patients and controls alike, PCR might favor shorter templates to an equal degree.

All of the isolated RNA was reverse transcribed, so expressed TCRB transcripts were sequenced. Libraries were prepared by immunoSEQ multiplex PCR; TCRdb keeps only in-frame clonotypes and omits some of them. The sample holds 350,000 to 450,000 clones, about 15% seen once. The length of the CDR3 is 16 residues. CDR1 LNHDA and CDR2 SQIVND come from the germline V gene (reference sequence). The germline V and J ends were trimmed by 4 bases and 5 bases, with 18 bases remaining between them. The receptor was isolated from a woman under 30 in good health. Specimen: naive CD4+ T cells from blood. The rearrangement uses TRBV19 and TRBJ2-1; possible D gene TRBD2, 6 bases. CDR3 residues: CASSTLSGRKDNEQFF. The CDR3, as DNA: TGTGCCAGTAGTACCCTTAGCGGACGAAAAGACAATGAGCAGTTCTTC.